This is a list of T cell receptor beta chains from one sample in a study of OX40 agonist ivuxolimab in advanced cancers. Sequencing was performed with immunoSEQ multiplex PCR; in TCRdb, only in-frame clones are kept and a portion is missing. The sample includes 70,000 to 90,000 clones, approximately 91% of them seen just once. The sequences come from CD4+ or CD8+ T cells sorted from blood, collected in a trial of the OX40 agonist ivuxolimab. Receptors were obtained from an adult with an advanced solid tumor such as melanoma, head and neck, liver or kidney cancer. Both conserved end residues are part of each CDR3. D genes are given only for firm matches. Some rows have no size entry. The others give once, few or many, or a class for an expanded clone.

>.|TRBJ2-2|.|TRBV5-1
TGCGCCAGCAGCTTGAACGTCGGGGAGCTGTTTTTT
CASSLNVGELFF
>.|TRBJ2-2|.|TRBV28
TGTGCCAGCAGTTTTCTCGGGCGAGGGGCCACCGGGGAGCTGTTTTTT
CASSFLGRGATGELFF
>.|TRBJ1-2|TRBD1|TRBV6-1
TGTGCCAGCATCTCCGGGGGACAGAATGGCTACACCTTC
CASISGGQNGYTF
>.|TRBJ2-3|.|TRBV9
TGTGCCAGCAGCGTGGCTACTAGGGGTCCCCCGCAGTATTTT
CASSVATRGPPQYF
>.|TRBJ2-5|.|TRBV18
TGTGCCAGCTCCCCACTTAAGGATGGAGTTTTTGCAGTACAAGAGACCCAGTACTTC
CASSPLKDGVFAVQETQYF
>.|TRBJ2-3|TRBD2|TRBV6-1
TGTGCCAGCAGTGAGGGGGGGAGCCGCACAGATACGCAGTATTTT
CASSEGGSRTDTQYF
>once|TRBJ2-7|.|TRBV30
TGTGCCTGGAGTTTCCGCTACGAGCAGTACTTC
CAWSFRYEQYF
>.|TRBJ1-1|.|TRBV20-1
TGCAGTGCTACCCGGGATCAAAAAGCTTTCTTT
CSATRDQKAFF
>.|TRBJ1-3|.|TRBV11-2
TGTGCCAGCAGCCTTGGCCCGGGGCAATGGACCTTGATGGACACCATATATTTT
CASSLGPGQWTLMDTIYF
>.|TRBJ2-2|TRBD2|TRBV19
TGTGCCAGTAGTAACAAGCGGGAGGACACCGGGGAGCTGTTTTTT
CASSNKREDTGELFF
>few|TRBJ1-5|.|TRBV19
TGTGCCAGTAGTGAACAGGACAATCAGCCCCAGCATTTT
CASSEQDNQPQHF
>once|TRBJ1-4|.|TRBV6-5
TGTGCCAGCAGTTACGGGGGCAGGGTCAGTGAAAAACTGTTTTTT
CASSYGGRVSEKLFF
>few|TRBJ1-5|.|TRBV4-1
TGCGCCAGCAGCCACAATACGGACTTACAGCCCCAGCATTTT
CASSHNTDLQPQHF
>.|TRBJ1-2|TRBD1|TRBV10-2
TGCGCCAGCCTCGGGACAGGGACCTATGGCTACACCTTC
CASLGTGTYGYTF
>.|TRBJ1-1|.|TRBV19
TGTGCCAGTAGTTTCAGGGTGGGAGTCACTGAAGCTTTCTTT
CASSFRVGVTEAFF
>.|TRBJ2-1|TRBD1|TRBV12-5
TGTGCTAGTGCCCTGGGACAGGGGGCGTGGAATGAGCAGTTCTTC
CASALGQGAWNEQFF
>.|TRBJ2-1|TRBD2|TRBV4-1
TGCGCCAGCAGCCGAGACGTACTAGCGGGAGGCCTGAATGAGCAGTTCTTC
CASSRDVLAGGLNEQFF
>.|TRBJ1-2|.|TRBV5-1
TGCGCCAGCAGCTTGGATCCCGTTAACTATGGCTACACCTTC
CASSLDPVNYGYTF
>.|TRBJ1-1|.|TRBV4-1
TGCGCCAGCAGCCAAGATTCGGGGGGGTTCACTGAAGCTTTCTTT
CASSQDSGGFTEAFF
>few|TRBJ2-2|TRBD2|TRBV15
TGTGCCACCAGAGACGGACTCAGCGGGAGGGCCCCCGGGGAGCTGTTTTTT
CATRDGLSGRAPGELFF
>.|TRBJ2-7|.|TRBV7-9
TGTGCCAGCAGCCGTAGGTTGATACCCTACGAGCAGTACTTC
CASSRRLIPYEQYF
>once|TRBJ2-7|.|TRBV7-8
TGTGCCAGCAGGTCTTGGCATGGGGCCTACGAGCAGTACTTC
CASRSWHGAYEQYF
>.|TRBJ2-1|TRBD2|TRBV30
TGTGCCTGGAGTGTATTTTTAGCGGGAGAATACAATGAGCAGTTCTTC
CAWSVFLAGEYNEQFF
>.|TRBJ2-5|.|TRBV10-1
TGCGCCAGTGCGGGTGCACCTATCGAGACCCAGTACTTC
CASAGAPIETQYF
>.|TRBJ1-2|.|TRBV28
TGTGCCACTACCCAACAGGGTAACTATGGCTACACCTTC
CATTQQGNYGYTF
>once|TRBJ2-1|.|TRBV19
TGTGCCAGTAGTATATCCGGGACACTCTACAATGAGCAGTTCTTC
CASSISGTLYNEQFF